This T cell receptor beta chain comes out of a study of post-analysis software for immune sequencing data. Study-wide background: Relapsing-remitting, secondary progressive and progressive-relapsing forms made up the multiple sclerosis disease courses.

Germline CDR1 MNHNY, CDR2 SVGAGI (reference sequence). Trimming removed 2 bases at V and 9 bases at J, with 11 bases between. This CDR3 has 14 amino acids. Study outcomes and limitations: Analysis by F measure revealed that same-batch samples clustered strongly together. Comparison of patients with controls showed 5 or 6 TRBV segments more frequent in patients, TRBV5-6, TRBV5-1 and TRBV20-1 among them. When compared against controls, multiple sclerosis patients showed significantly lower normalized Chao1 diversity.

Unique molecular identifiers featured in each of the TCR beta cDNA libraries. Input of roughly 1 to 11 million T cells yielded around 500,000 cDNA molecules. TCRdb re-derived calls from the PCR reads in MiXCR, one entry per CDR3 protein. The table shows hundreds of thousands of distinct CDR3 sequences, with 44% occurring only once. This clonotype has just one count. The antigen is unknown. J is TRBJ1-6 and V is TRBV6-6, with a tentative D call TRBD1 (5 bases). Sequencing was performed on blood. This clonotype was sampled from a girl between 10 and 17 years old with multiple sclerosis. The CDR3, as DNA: TGTGCCAGCAGTTACACGACAAGGGGTTCACCCCTCCACTTT. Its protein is CASSYTTRGSPLHF.